Listed below are T cell receptor beta chains from one sample, sequenced in a study of control samples from healthy donors and cancer patients. Assay used: immunoSEQ multiplex PCR; TCRdb lists only in-frame clones, some missing. The sample yields around 84,000 clones, roughly 82% seen once. The sample taken for sequencing was PBMCs. These receptors originate from a man between 60 and 75 years old with head and neck cancer. The CDR3 runs from the conserved cysteine through the conserved F or W. D genes are given only for firm matches. Rows may omit the clone size; those that give it use once, few, many or a size class.

D,size,V,J,DNA,CDR3
.,.,TRBV5-6,TRBJ2-5,TGTGCCAGCAGCTGGAATGACAGGGAGGGCCAAGAGACCCAGTACTTC,CASSWNDREGQETQYF
TRBD2,once,TRBV11-2,TRBJ2-2,TGTGCCAGCAGAAACGCCCCTCTAGCGGGAGGGACCGGGGAGCTGTTTTTT,CASRNAPLAGGTGELFF
.,.,TRBV11-2,TRBJ1-6,TGTGCCAGCAGCCCACAAAGCTCCTATAATTCACCCCTCCACTTT,CASSPQSSYNSPLHF
TRBD2,.,TRBV28,TRBJ2-1,TGTGCCAGCAGCTTCGGACTAGCGGTCTACAATGAGCAGTTCTTC,CASSFGLAVYNEQFF
TRBD2,once,TRBV5-1,TRBJ2-5,TGCGCCAGCAGCTTCGGGCGGGGGAAAGAGACCCAGTACTTC,CASSFGRGKETQYF
.,.,TRBV29-1,TRBJ1-2,TGCAGCGTTGAAGAGGGGGCGCTTGGCTACACCTTC,CSVEEGALGYTF
TRBD1,.,TRBV5-1,TRBJ1-4,TGCGCCAGCAGCGGGACAGGGGAGGGTGAAAAACTGTTTTTT,CASSGTGEGEKLFF
.,.,TRBV2,TRBJ2-5,TGTGCCAGCAGTCCGCAAGAGACCCAGTACTTC,CASSPQETQYF
.,.,TRBV29-1,TRBJ2-2,TGCAGCGTTCTCTGGGACACTCAGGCGGGGCTGTTTTTT,CSVLWDTQAGLFF
TRBD1,once,TRBV6-5,TRBJ2-7,TGTGCCAGCAGTTTCCTCTACAGGGGCGAGCAGTACTTC,CASSFLYRGEQYF
TRBD1,.,TRBV20-1,TRBJ1-5,TGCAGTGCTAGTCCCGGGACAGGGAATGGTAGTGATCAGCCCCAGCATTTT,CSASPGTGNGSDQPQHF
.,.,TRBV3-1/TRBV3-2,TRBJ1-3,TGTGCCAGCAGCCCAAGGGGGGACACCATATATTTT,CASSPRGDTIYF
.,few,TRBV27,TRBJ2-7,TGTGCCAGCAGTCTTACATGGGGCTACGAGCAGTACTTC,CASSLTWGYEQYF
.,.,TRBV27,TRBJ2-7,TGTGCCAGCAGTTTAGCCCCCATGAGTCTACGGGGGAGGCAGGATTACGAGCAGTACTTC,CASSLAPMSLRGRQDYEQYF
.,.,TRBV4-1,TRBJ1-1,TGCGCCAGCAGCGAAAGAAAGATGGGGGGAGGCATGAACACTGAAGCTTTCTTT,CASSERKMGGGMNTEAFF
.,.,TRBV28,TRBJ2-2,TGTGCCGGAGCGGACCTGACCGGGGAGCTGTTTTTT,CAGADLTGELFF